These 23 T cell receptor beta chains were all obtained from the same sample, sequenced in a study of T cells after yellow fever vaccination. TCRdb re-called the 5' RACE reads through MiXCR, storing one row per CDR3 protein. This sample carries about 320,000 distinct CDR3 sequences, 3.5% to 5% of them seen once, and the ten largest clones take approximately 19%. Here the sequenced sample was PBMCs, taken 15 days after the yellow fever booster vaccination. Receptor source: a young man who received the YFV17D yellow fever vaccine.

This clonotype was seen many times. The chain is built from TRBV20-1 and TRBJ2-7, with TRBD1 as a possible D gene (6 bases). This CDR3 region has 13 residues. Germline CDR1 reads DFQATT; CDR2 reads SNEGSKA (reference sequence). Trimming took off 5 bases at V and 6 bases at J, with 17 bases between the two ends. CDR3: CSARRTGRGEQYV. The CDR3 bases are TGCAGTGCTCGTCGAACAGGGCGTGGCGAGCAGTACGTC.

This clonotype was counted ten times or more. The rearrangement joins TRBV4-1 to TRBJ1-4; TRBD1 matches 7 bases. Germline V lookup: CDR1 MGHRA, CDR2 YSYEKL. The CDR3 runs to 15 residues. With 7 bases clipped from V and 3 bases from J, the junction kept 8 bases outside the gene matches. The CDR3 DNA reads as TGCGCCAGCACCAGTACCGGGACAGCTAATGAAAAACTGTTTTTT. Encoded protein: CASTSTGTANEKLFF.

This clonotype was counted ten times or more. The chain uses TRBV20-1 and TRBJ1-1; D uncertain. CDR3 length: 11 residues. The V end was cut by 3 bases, the J end by 5 bases, with 7 bases between. Germline CDR1 DFQATT, CDR2 SNEGSKA (reference sequence). DNA for the CDR3: TGCAGTGCTAGGAAAAGTACTGAAGCTTTCTTT. This codes for CSARKSTEAFF.

This clonotype was seen a handful of times. The chain couples TRBV5-1 to TRBJ2-5, with D uncertain. V lost 0 bases, J lost 2 bases, and 14 bases lay in between. This CDR3 contains 16 residues. Per germline, CDR1 SGHRS and CDR2 YFSETQ. The CDR3 here is CASSLAGSLGQETQYF. DNA of the CDR3: TGCGCCAGCAGCTTGGCCGGGTCACTCGGACAAGAGACCCAGTACTTC.

V and J are TRBV4-2 and TRBJ1-4; D is possibly TRBD1 (6 bases). V lost 1 base, J lost 6 bases, and 12 bases lay in between. The CDR3 extends over 15 amino acids. Germline V lookup: CDR1 LGHNA, CDR2 YNFKEQ. CDR3 residues: CASSQVQGNDEKLFF. In DNA, the CDR3 is TGTGCCAGCAGCCAAGTACAGGGAAACGATGAAAAACTGTTTTTT.

This clonotype is deemed medium-sized (0.01 to 0.1%). This chain links TRBV6-5 with TRBJ2-5; TRBD2 agrees at 15 bases. CDR1 MNHEY and CDR2 SVGAGI come from the germline V gene. The junction had 0 bases not matched to a gene; V was cut back by 0 bases and J by 4 bases. The CDR3 loop spans 16 amino acids. The CDR3 bases are TGTGCCAGCAGTTACTCGGGACTAGCGGGGGGAGAGACCCAGTACTTC. The encoded protein is CASSYSGLAGGETQYF.

The chain carries TRBV6-5 and TRBJ1-1; D unresolved. V was pared by 4 bases and J by 4 bases, with 10 bases between. The CDR3 covers 13 residues. Germline CDR1 is MNHEY and CDR2 is SVGAGI. The CDR3 DNA follows: TGTGCCAGCAGTTCACCCTTCGGCACTGAAGCTTTCTTT. Translation gives CASSSPFGTEAFF.

This clonotype was seen many times. This CDR3 is CASSYSAVNYGYTF. The CDR3 DNA is TGTGCCAGCAGTTACTCGGCAGTAAACTATGGCTACACCTTC. The genes are TRBV6-5 and TRBJ1-2; D remains unclear. CDR3 length equals 14 residues. V was trimmed by 0 bases and J by 2 bases, leaving 7 bases between them. Per germline, CDR1 MNHEY and CDR2 SVGAGI.

This clonotype has only a few counts. The V and J genes are TRBV6-2 or TRBV6-3 and TRBJ2-5, with 7 positions matching TRBD1. V shed 5 bases, J shed 5 bases, and the junction held 11 bases outside the gene matches. From germline, CDR1 is MNHEY and CDR2 SVGEGT. The CDR3 runs 15 residues. The CDR3 loop is CASSILDRPGETQYF. The CDR3 nucleotides are TGTGCCAGCAGTATATTGGACAGGCCGGGGGAGACCCAGTACTTC.

This clonotype was counted ten times or more. V and J are TRBV6-6 and TRBJ1-5; D gene uncertain. Trimming left V 10 bases short and J 0 bases short, with 7 bases between. From germline, CDR1 is MNHNY and CDR2 SVGAGI (reference sequence). This CDR3 is 12 amino acids long. CDR3 sequence reads: CATTYSNQPQHF. The CDR3 coding sequence is TGTGCCACCACCTATAGCAATCAGCCCCAGCATTTT.

This clonotype appeared many times. This chain links TRBV4-3 with TRBJ2-3, with 10 bases fitting TRBD1. This CDR3 spans 18 amino acids. The trim removed 2 bases at V and 0 bases at J, leaving 8 bases unmatched. CDR1 and CDR2 from the germline V gene are LGHNA and YSLEER. The CDR3 sequence: CASSQSRGGQGSTDTQYF. DNA of the CDR3: TGCGCCAGCAGCCAAAGCCGGGGGGGACAGGGGAGCACAGATACGCAGTATTTT.

This clonotype showed up many times. The chain couples TRBV5-5 to TRBJ1-6; D might be TRBD1 (6 bases). Trimming removed 0 bases at V and 7 bases at J, with 17 bases between. CDR3 size: 17 residues. Germline CDR1 is SGHKS and CDR2 is YYEKEE (reference sequence). This chain's CDR3 is CASSLVGAQGLNSPLHF. The CDR3 DNA reads TGTGCCAGCAGCTTGGTGGGGGCCCAGGGATTAAATTCACCCCTCCACTTT.

About this clonotype itself: An end of the junction does not agree with germline; a read error may underlie this. CDR3 residues: CASSQVPIQEAQYF. In DNA, the CDR3 is TGCGCCAGCAGCCAAGTTCCAATTCAAGAGGCCCAGTACTTC. This chain links TRBV4-1 with TRBJ2-5; D ambiguous. The CDR3 runs 14 residues. The germline V gene encodes CDR1 MGHRA and CDR2 YSYEKL.

This clonotype was observed at least ten times. The V call is TRBV12-3 or TRBV12-4, the J call TRBJ2-5, with 9 nucleotides matching TRBD2. Germline trimming cut 0 bases from V and 1 base from J; bases unmatched to any gene: 3. The CDR3 sequence is 16 residues long. The DNA for the CDR3 is TGTGCCAGCAGTTTAGCGCGGCGGGGGGGCCAAGAGACCCAGTACTTC. As protein: CASSLARRGGQETQYF.

This clonotype was seen repeatedly, ten times or more. CDR3 in DNA: TGTGCCAGCAGCCATCGACAGGGGCTATTGCGTGAAAAACTGTTTTTT. Its translation: CASSHRQGLLREKLFF. The rearrangement uses TRBV7-9 and TRBJ1-4; 8 bases map to TRBD1. Germline values: CDR1 SEHNR, CDR2 FQNEAQ (reference sequence). CDR3 length: 16 amino acids. With 5 bases clipped from V and 7 bases from J, the junction kept 12 bases outside the gene matches. The whole variable domain, remainder taken from reference TRBV7-9 and TRBJ1-4, is DTGVSQNPRHKITKRGQNVTFRCDPISEHNRLYWYRQTLGQGPEFLTYFQNEAQLEKSRLLSDRFSAERPKGSFSTLEIQRTEQGDSAMYLCASSHRQGLLREKLFFGSGTQLSVL.

The V and J genes are TRBV28 and TRBJ2-7; D is possibly TRBD2 (6 bases). Germline V gives CDR1 MDHEN, CDR2 SYDVKM. The CDR3 has 12 amino acids. V was shortened by 2 bases and J by 6 bases, with 8 bases between the two germline ends. CDR3 coding DNA: TGTGCCAGCAGTTTAGCCGGGAGCGAGCAGTACTTC. Amino acid sequence: CASSLAGSEQYF.

The J gene is TRBJ1-2, the V gene TRBV4-3; TRBD1 matches at 7 bases. The CDR3 runs to 15 residues. With 3 bases clipped from V and 0 bases from J, the junction kept 4 bases outside the gene matches. The germline CDR1 and CDR2 sequences are LGHNA and YSLEER. The CDR3 DNA follows: TGCGCCAGCAGCCATGGACAGGCCACTAACTATGGCTACACCTTC. Translated: CASSHGQATNYGYTF.

This clonotype has ten or more counts. The J gene is TRBJ2-1, the V gene TRBV3-2; the D segment call TRBD1 is taken from the table without a DNA check. TRBV3-2 is a pseudogene segment. CDR3 size: 17 residues. CDR3 bases: TGTGCCAGCAGCCAAGGGTTCGGGACAGGGGGATTGAGGGAGCAGTTCTTC. Its translation: CASSQGFGTGGLREQFF.

CDR3 loop: CASSSGTGLLVRYGYTF. Written as DNA, the CDR3 is TGTGCCAGCAGTTCAGGGACAGGGCTCCTCGTACGCTATGGCTACACCTTC. J is TRBJ1-2 and V is TRBV6-5, with 9 nucleotides matching TRBD1. J gave up 4 bases and V 4 bases, and 13 bases lay outside the gene matches. CDR1 is MNHEY, CDR2 SVGAGI, per germline. The CDR3 sequence is 17 residues long.

This chain links TRBV5-1 with TRBJ2-3; no reliable D call. Trimming took 0 bases from V and 3 from J, leaving 11 bases between them. Germline-derived CDR1 and CDR2 are SGHRS and YFSETQ. The CDR3 contains 15 residues. The chain's CDR3 is CASSLGYPKTDTQYF. The CDR3 DNA sequence: TGCGCCAGCAGCTTGGGATACCCCAAGACAGATACGCAGTATTTT.

The chain couples TRBV6-1 to TRBJ2-3, with 11 bases lining up with TRBD2. The junction had 10 bases not matched to a gene; V was cut back by 5 bases and J by 3 bases. Germline assignment: CDR1 MNHNS and CDR2 SASEGT. The CDR3 has 17 residues. CDR3 nucleotide sequence: TGTGCCAGCAGTCCTGGGGGTAGCGGGGGGGCTACAGATACGCAGTATTTT. It encodes CASSPGGSGGATDTQYF.

This clonotype was observed at least ten times. The chain links TRBV12-3 or TRBV12-4 to TRBJ2-2; D is perhaps TRBD1 (6 bases). The CDR3 loop spans 13 amino acids. Trimming removed 6 bases at V and 6 bases at J, with 11 bases between. For the CDR3, the DNA is TGTGCCAGCAGGAATACAGGGCCCGGGGAGCTGTTTTTT. Translated: CASRNTGPGELFF.

This chain joins TRBV7-6 and TRBJ1-5; D uncertain. V lost 1 base and J 4 bases, leaving 11 bases between the germline ends. The CDR3 is 15 residues long. Per the germline V gene, CDR1 is SGHVS and CDR2 is FNYEAQ. CDR3 region: CASSLGQGPNQPQHF. The CDR3 bases are TGTGCCAGCAGCTTAGGTCAAGGGCCGAATCAGCCCCAGCATTTT.